This is a list of T cell receptor beta chains from one sample in a study of CD8 T cells in ankylosing spondylitis. MiXCR was run by TCRdb on the 5' RACE reads, yielding one entry per CDR3 protein. The sample shows around 150,000 distinct CDR3 sequences, around a tenth of them seen only once. Source material: blood, either unsorted or a sorted T cell fraction (not recorded which). The receptor source for this set is a male donor with ankylosing spondylitis or in good health (not recorded which). Both conserved end residues are part of each CDR3. D genes are given only for firm matches. Clone size is not always given. Where it is, it says once, few, many or a class for expanded clones.

V gene,D gene,clone size,J gene,CDR3 DNA,CDR3 protein
TRBV12-3/TRBV12-4,.,many,TRBJ1-2,TGTGCCAGCAGTTTCCCGGGGACTAACTATGGCTACACCTTC,CASSFPGTNYGYTF
TRBV20-1,TRBD2,many,TRBJ2-1,TGCAGTGCTGACCAATCTAGCGGGAGAAACAATGAGCAGTTCTTC,CSADQSSGRNNEQFF
TRBV19,.,many,TRBJ1-5,TGTGCCAGTAGTATAGACCAGCAGCCCCAGCATTTT,CASSIDQQPQHF
TRBV9,.,few,TRBJ1-6,TGTGCCAGCAGCGTAGCTACGGTGAATTCACCCCTCCACTTT,CASSVATVNSPLHF
TRBV29-1,.,many,TRBJ1-5,TGCAGCGCTGAGGGTACCGACTATAGCAATCAGCCCCAGCATTTT,CSAEGTDYSNQPQHF
TRBV29-1,TRBD1,few,TRBJ2-5,TGCAGTCATTCCGGGACAGCGCGGGAGACCCAGTACTTC,CSHSGTARETQYF
TRBV10-3,TRBD2,many,TRBJ2-1,TGTGCCATCAGTGAGTCGTTAGCTAGCGGGTTAGAGAATGAGCAGTTCTTC,CAISESLASGLENEQFF
TRBV5-1,.,many,TRBJ2-7,TGTGCCAGCAGCTTGGATAGGGGATCCTACGAGCAGTACTTC,CASSLDRGSYEQYF
TRBV10-3,.,many,TRBJ1-1,TGTGCCATCAGTGGAACAGGGTATCGGGGCACTGAAGCTTTCTTT,CAISGTGYRGTEAFF
TRBV7-2,TRBD2,.,TRBJ2-5,TGTGCCAGCAGCGGCGGGGGGGCAGGGGAGACCCAGTACTTC,CASSGGGAGETQYF
TRBV7-7,.,many,TRBJ2-5,TGTGCCAGCAGCCCCGACAGAAAAGAGACCCAGTACTTC,CASSPDRKETQYF
TRBV6-1,TRBD1,many,TRBJ2-3,TGTGCCAGCAGGAACAGGGGGCGGACAGATACGCAGTATTTT,CASRNRGRTDTQYF
TRBV5-1,.,many,TRBJ2-3,TGCGCCAGCAGCTTGGAGGACCCGTCGAGCACAGATACGCAGTATTTT,CASSLEDPSSTDTQYF
TRBV12-3/TRBV12-4,TRBD2,.,TRBJ2-5,TGTGCCAGCAGTCCCCGCAGGGTTCTTGGAGCGGGGTACCAAGAGACCCAGTACTTC,CASSPRRVLGAGYQETQYF
TRBV11-2,TRBD1,many,TRBJ1-2,TGTGCCAGCAGCACACAGGGGAAGGGCTACACCTTC,CASSTQGKGYTF
TRBV20-1,.,.,TRBJ2-7,TGCAGTGCTAGTGGCGCGGTGTCCTACGAGCAGTACTTC,CSASGAVSYEQYF
TRBV3-1,TRBD2,few,TRBJ2-4,TGTGCCAGCAGCCAAGTTGGGAGCGGGGCGGGGAACATTCAGTACTTC,CASSQVGSGAGNIQYF
TRBV10-2,TRBD2,many,TRBJ2-3,TGCGCCAGCAGTCGTCTAGCGGGTTACACAGATACGCAGTATTTT,CASSRLAGYTDTQYF
TRBV5-1,TRBD1,many,TRBJ1-1,TGCGCCAGCAGCTCGACAGGGGGCGCGGGGACTGAAGCTTTCTTT,CASSSTGGAGTEAFF
TRBV29-1,.,many,TRBJ1-4,TGCAGCGTCGAAGGAGGGAATGAAAAACTGTTTTTT,CSVEGGNEKLFF
TRBV27,TRBD2,many,TRBJ2-2,TGTGCCAGCAGTACCCTAGCGGGGGGGGCAGGGGAGCTGTTTTTT,CASSTLAGGAGELFF
TRBV11-2,TRBD2,many,TRBJ2-5,TGTGCCAGCAGCTTAATCTCTAGCGGGGGAGAGACCCAGTACTTC,CASSLISSGGETQYF
TRBV10-3,.,.,TRBJ2-7,TGTGCCATCACCAAGGACCCCATGAGGGAGCAGTACTTC,CAITKDPMREQYF
TRBV11-2,.,many,TRBJ1-2,TGTGCCAGCAGCTTAGCCTTGTGGGGCAGCGCCTATGGCTACACCTTC,CASSLALWGSAYGYTF
TRBV7-9,.,many,TRBJ1-5,TGTGCCAGCAGCTTAGCAGGGATTAATAGCAATCAGCCCCAGCATTTT,CASSLAGINSNQPQHF
TRBV20-1,TRBD2,.,TRBJ2-3,TGCAGTGCTTCCTTTGGACTAGCGGTGGGGGGAGATACGCAGTATTTT,CSASFGLAVGGDTQYF
TRBV20-1,TRBD1,many,TRBJ1-1,TGCAGTGCTGCGGGACAGCAGAACACTGAAGCTTTCTTT,CSAAGQQNTEAFF
TRBV11-1,TRBD1,many,TRBJ2-5,TGTGCCAGCAGCAGTGACAGGGGCAGGCAAGAGACCCAGTACTTC,CASSSDRGRQETQYF
TRBV12-3/TRBV12-4,.,many,TRBJ1-1,TGTGCCAGCAACGGTCGGTCGGTGAACACTGAAGCTTTCTTT,CASNGRSVNTEAFF
TRBV20-1,TRBD2,many,TRBJ2-3,TGCAGTGCCCCTAGCGGTGCTAGCACAGATACGCAGTATTTT,CSAPSGASTDTQYF
TRBV10-3,.,many,TRBJ1-1,TGTGCCATCAGTGAGGTTCAGCGGGGCACTGAAGCTTTCTTT,CAISEVQRGTEAFF
TRBV7-9,TRBD1,few,TRBJ1-2,TGTGCCAGCAGCTCGACAGGGGCCTCGACCAACTATGGCTACACCTTC,CASSSTGASTNYGYTF
TRBV7-2,TRBD1,few,TRBJ2-2,TGTGCCAGCAGCTCGGGGACAGGGATGAACGGGGAGCTGTTTTTT,CASSSGTGMNGELFF
TRBV11-2,TRBD1,few,TRBJ2-3,TGTGCCAGCAGCTTAGGTTCGACAGGGAGCACAGATACGCAGTATTTT,CASSLGSTGSTDTQYF
TRBV5-1,.,many,TRBJ2-7,TGCGCCAGCAGCTTGGGACGGGATTTCTACGAGCAGTACTTC,CASSLGRDFYEQYF
TRBV5-1,TRBD2,many,TRBJ2-3,TGCGCCAGCAGCTCGGGCCGGGGAATAGCGGGGGTAAACACAGATACGCAGTATTTT,CASSSGRGIAGVNTDTQYF
TRBV29-1,.,many,TRBJ1-1,TGCAGCGTTCGGGGGGGCGCAGCGTGGACTGAAGCTTTCTTT,CSVRGGAAWTEAFF
TRBV29-1,TRBD1,many,TRBJ1-1,TGCAGCGTCGACAGACAGGGGAGAAACACTGAAGCTTTCTTT,CSVDRQGRNTEAFF
TRBV28,.,many,TRBJ1-2,TGTGCCAGCAGTTTATCAGGCAGCTGGGGAAACTATGGCTACACCTTC,CASSLSGSWGNYGYTF
TRBV6-2/TRBV6-3,TRBD1,few,TRBJ1-5,TGTGCCAGCAACGTTAAAAGGACAGGGTCCCTTAATCAGCCCCAGCATTTT,CASNVKRTGSLNQPQHF
TRBV14,.,many,TRBJ2-1,TGTGCCAGCAGCCAAGACAGGCGTTACAATGAGCAGTTCTTC,CASSQDRRYNEQFF
TRBV5-6,.,many,TRBJ2-7,TGTGCCAGCAGCCACGGGATAGGGGGAGGGAACGGGCAGTACTTC,CASSHGIGGGNGQYF
TRBV10-3,TRBD1,few,TRBJ1-4,TGTGCCATCAGTGAGTACGACAGGGAGGATGAAAAACTGTTTTTT,CAISEYDREDEKLFF